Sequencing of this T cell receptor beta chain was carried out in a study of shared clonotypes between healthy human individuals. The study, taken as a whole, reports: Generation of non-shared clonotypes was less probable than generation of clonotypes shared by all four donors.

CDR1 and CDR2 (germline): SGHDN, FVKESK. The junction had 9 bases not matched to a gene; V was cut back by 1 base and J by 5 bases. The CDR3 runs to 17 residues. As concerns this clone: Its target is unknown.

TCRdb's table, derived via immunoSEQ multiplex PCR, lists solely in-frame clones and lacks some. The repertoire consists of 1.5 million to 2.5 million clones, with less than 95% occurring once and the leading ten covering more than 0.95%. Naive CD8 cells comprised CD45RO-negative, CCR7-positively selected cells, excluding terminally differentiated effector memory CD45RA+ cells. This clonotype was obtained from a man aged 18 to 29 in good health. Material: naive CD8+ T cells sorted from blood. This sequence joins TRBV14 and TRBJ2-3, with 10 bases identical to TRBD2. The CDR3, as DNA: TGTGCCAGCAGCCAAGTCCCTAGCGGGGGAACCCTAGATACGCAGTATTTT. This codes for CASSQVPSGGTLDTQYF.